The 14 T cell receptor beta chains below were found in one sample sequenced in a study of Ad26.COV2.S vaccination and SARS-CoV-2 variants. Using immunoSEQ multiplex PCR, the repertoire was profiled, and TCRdb retains in-frame clones only, with some absent. The sample records around 300,000 clones, roughly 91% being singletons. The treatment: some 20 received Ad26.COV2.S at low or high dose, single or two shots; roughly five received placebo; per-sample allocation not given. The samples were gathered on day 63 after the first injection of vaccine or placebo. The sequences come from peripheral blood, collected in a trial of Ad26.COV2.S vaccine versus placebo. The source of these receptors is a person aged 18-60 years who received the Ad26.COV2.S COVID-19 vaccine or a placebo.

The chain employs TRBV9 and TRBJ1-5; 8 nucleotides agree with TRBD1. CDR3 length: 15 amino acids. Germline loops: CDR1 SGDLS, CDR2 YYNGEE. With 2 bases clipped from V and 3 bases from J, the junction kept 4 bases outside the gene matches. This CDR3 is CASSVGDRLNQPQHF. The CDR3 DNA reads as TGTGCCAGCAGCGTGGGGGACAGGCTCAATCAGCCCCAGCATTTT.

V is TRBV19 and J is TRBJ1-1; no definite D call. The V and J ends lost 7 bases and 1 base respectively, with 16 bases between them. This CDR3 region has 15 residues. Germline-derived CDR1 and CDR2 are LNHDA and SQIVND (reference sequence). CDR3 in amino acids: CASIMGPQTNTEAFF. The CDR3 coding sequence is TGTGCCAGTATTATGGGTCCCCAGACGAACACTGAAGCTTTCTTT.

V and J are TRBV5-1 and TRBJ2-6, with TRBD2 identical over 14 bases. With 5 bases clipped from V and 0 bases from J, the junction kept 7 bases outside the gene matches. CDR3 length: 19 residues. Germline CDR1 SGHRS, CDR2 YFSETQ. DNA of the CDR3: TGCGCCAGCAGAAGGTCCGGGACTAGCGGGAGCTCTGGGGCCAACGTCCTGACTTTC. Translated, it gives CASRRSGTSGSSGANVLTF.

The chain combines TRBV28 with TRBJ1-5; 7 bases map to TRBD1. This CDR3 region has 15 residues. The V and J ends lost 5 bases and 1 base, in that order; junction bases with no gene match: 5. CDR1 is MDHEN, CDR2 SYDVKM, per germline. CDR3 protein: CASSDRVSSNQPQHF. The CDR3 region has the DNA TGTGCCAGCAGTGACAGGGTTTCGAGCAATCAGCCCCAGCATTTT. Looking up the rest from reference TRBV28 and TRBJ1-5 gives the full variable domain: DVKVTQSSRYLVKRTGEKVFLECVQDMDHENMFWYRQDPGLGLRLIYFSYDVKMKEKGDIPEGYSVSREKKERFSLILESASTNQTSMYLCASSDRVSSNQPQHFGDGTRLSIL.

V is TRBV5-5 and J is TRBJ2-3; no definite D call. Trimming left V 2 bases short and J 6 bases short, with 13 bases between. The CDR3 is made up of 14 amino acids. Germline V gene lookup returns CDR1 SGHKS and CDR2 YYEKEE (reference sequence). The CDR3 spells CASSLRSPPDTQYF. The CDR3 nucleotides read TGTGCCAGCAGCTTAAGGTCCCCGCCGGATACGCAGTATTTT.

The chain links TRBV30 to TRBJ2-1; D is perhaps TRBD2 (5 bases). The CDR3 totals 14 residues. Germline V gives CDR1 GTSNPN, CDR2 SVGIG (reference sequence). CDR3 region: CACRVIGRRNEQFF. CDR3 DNA: TGTGCATGTCGGGTCATAGGAAGGAGGAATGAGCAGTTCTTC.

This clone appeared a single time. The genes are TRBV19 and TRBJ1-1, with D tentatively TRBD1 (5 bases). There are 13 residues in the CDR3. The germline V and J ends were trimmed by 8 bases and 6 bases, with 16 bases remaining between them. From germline, CDR1 is LNHDA and CDR2 SQIVND (reference sequence). The CDR3 coding sequence is TGTGCCAGTCGGCGTTTCGGACAAGCTGAAGCTTTCTTT. Translated: CASRRFGQAEAFF.

The rearrangement uses TRBV13 and TRBJ1-1; no reliable D call. V gave up 2 bases and J gave up 0 bases, with 13 bases separating them. This CDR3 has 16 amino acids. Germline V gene sequence: CDR1 PRHDT, CDR2 FYEKMQ (reference sequence). This chain's CDR3 is CASSLRAALVNTEAFF. The CDR3 DNA is TGTGCCAGCAGCTTACGGGCTGCACTAGTGAACACTGAAGCTTTCTTT.

This chain joins TRBV28 and TRBJ2-1; TRBD1 agrees at 12 bases. Germline V gene sequence: CDR1 MDHEN, CDR2 SYDVKM. The CDR3 contains 16 residues. V gave up 5 bases and J gave up 8 bases; unmatched junction bases: 10. For the CDR3, the DNA is TGTGCCAGCAGTCCCCCGGGACAGGGGGCGCAGGATGAGCAGTTCTTC. This sequence encodes CASSPPGQGAQDEQFF.

The chain employs TRBV27 and TRBJ1-1; D might be TRBD1 (5 bases). CDR1 is MNHEY and CDR2 is SMNVEV in the germline V gene (reference sequence). V was clipped by 8 bases and J by 5 bases, with 18 bases between them. This CDR3 has 14 amino acids. The DNA for the CDR3 is TGTGCCAGCGGGGACGTCTATCTTCGGACTGAAGCTTTCTTT. Translating it yields CASGDVYLRTEAFF.

The chain links TRBV10-3 to TRBJ2-5; 8 bases are shared with TRBD1. The CDR3 has 16 amino acids. Germline CDR1 ENHRY, CDR2 SYGVKD. J was trimmed by 4 bases and V by 0 bases; bases with no gene match: 7. The CDR3 nucleotides read TGTGCCATCAGTGAGTCGGGTCAGGGGGCAGGAGAGACCCAGTACTTC. Protein product: CAISESGQGAGETQYF.

The CDR3 reads CASSRNTGGAGYGYTF. Written as DNA, the CDR3 is TGTGCCAGCAGTCGCAATACAGGGGGCGCAGGATATGGCTACACCTTC. This chain joins TRBV5-4 and TRBJ1-2, with TRBD1 identical over 9 bases. Germline CDR1 SGHNT, CDR2 YYREEE (reference sequence). CDR3 size: 16 residues. With 5 bases clipped from V and 5 bases from J, the junction kept 13 bases outside the gene matches.

The chain joins TRBV28 to TRBJ2-7, with 9 bases identical to TRBD2. CDR1 and CDR2 (germline): MDHEN, SYDVKM. The V gene end was trimmed by 1 base and the J gene end by 9 bases; junction bases not matched to a gene: 10. The CDR3 contains 15 residues. In DNA, the CDR3 is TGTGCCAGCAGTTTATCCGGGGGACTAGCATTGGGGCAGTACTTC. Translated, it gives CASSLSGGLALGQYF.

The rearrangement uses TRBV11-2 and TRBJ2-1; D possibly corresponds to TRBD2 (6 bases). Germline V gene sequence: CDR1 SGHAT, CDR2 FQNNGV. V was pared by 1 base and J by 0 bases, with 19 bases between. CDR3 length equals 19 residues. CDR3 sequence (DNA): TGTGCCAGCAGCTTAGTGCCACCCTTAGCGGCCTCCTCCTACAATGAGCAGTTCTTC. Protein sequence: CASSLVPPLAASSYNEQFF. The full variable domain, its missing parts supplied by reference TRBV11-2 and TRBJ2-1, is EAGVAQSPRYKIIEKRQSVAFWCNPISGHATLYWYQQILGQGPKLLIQFQNNGVVDDSQLPKDRFSAERLKGVDSTLKIQPAKLEDSAVYLCASSLVPPLAASSYNEQFFGPGTRLTVL.